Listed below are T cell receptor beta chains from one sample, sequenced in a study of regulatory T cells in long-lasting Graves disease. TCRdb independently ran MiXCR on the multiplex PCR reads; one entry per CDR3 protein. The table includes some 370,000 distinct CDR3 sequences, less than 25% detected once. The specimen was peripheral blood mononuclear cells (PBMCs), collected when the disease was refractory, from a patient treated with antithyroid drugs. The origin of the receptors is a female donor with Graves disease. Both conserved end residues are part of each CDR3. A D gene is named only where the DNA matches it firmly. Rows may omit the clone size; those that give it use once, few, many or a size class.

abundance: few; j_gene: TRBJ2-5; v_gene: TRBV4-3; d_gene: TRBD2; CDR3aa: CASSQGYGGGETQYF; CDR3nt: TGCGCCAGCAGCCAAGGGTACGGGGGGGGAGAGACCCAGTACTTC
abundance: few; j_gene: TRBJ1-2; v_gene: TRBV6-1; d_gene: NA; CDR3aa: CASGGAGTYGYTF; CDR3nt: TGTGCCAGCGGTGGGGCCGGAACTTATGGCTACACCTTC
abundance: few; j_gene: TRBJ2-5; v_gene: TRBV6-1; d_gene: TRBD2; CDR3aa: CAGTSVLGETQYF; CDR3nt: TGTGCCGGGACTAGCGTTCTTGGGGAGACCCAGTACTTC
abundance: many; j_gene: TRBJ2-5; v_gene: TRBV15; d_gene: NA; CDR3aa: CATSRDWGRQKETQYF; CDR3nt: TGTGCCACCAGCAGAGATTGGGGCAGGCAAAAAGAGACCCAGTACTTC
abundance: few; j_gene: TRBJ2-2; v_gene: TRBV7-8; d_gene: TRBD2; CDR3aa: CASSSGTSVNYGELFF; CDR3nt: TGTGCCAGCAGCTCTGGGACTAGCGTAAATTACGGGGAGCTGTTTTTT
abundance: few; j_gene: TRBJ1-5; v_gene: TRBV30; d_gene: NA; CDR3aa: CAWSDSSNQPQHF; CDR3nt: TGTGCCTGGAGTGACAGTAGCAATCAGCCCCAGCATTTT
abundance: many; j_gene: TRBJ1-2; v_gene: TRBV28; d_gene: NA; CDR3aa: CASSFETLGLYGYTF; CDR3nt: TGTGCCAGCAGTTTTGAGACCCTGGGGCTGTATGGCTACACCTTC
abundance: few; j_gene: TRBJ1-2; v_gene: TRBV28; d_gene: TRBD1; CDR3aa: CASSSFGRLGQQNYGYTF; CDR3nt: TGTGCCAGCAGTTCATTTGGGAGATTGGGACAGCAAAACTATGGCTACACCTTC
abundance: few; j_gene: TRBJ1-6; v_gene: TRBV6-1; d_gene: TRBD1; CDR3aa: CASSEMDRSSYNSPLHF; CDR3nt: TGTGCCAGCAGTGAGATGGACAGGAGCTCCTATAATTCACCCCTCCACTTT
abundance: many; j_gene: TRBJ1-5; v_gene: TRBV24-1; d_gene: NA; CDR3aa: CATSGREGNQPQHF; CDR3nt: TGTGCCACCAGCGGGAGGGAAGGTAATCAGCCCCAGCATTTT
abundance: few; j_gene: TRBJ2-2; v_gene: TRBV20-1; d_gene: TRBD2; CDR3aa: CSASRVTSGTGELFF; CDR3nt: TGCAGTGCTAGTCGGGTTACTAGCGGGACCGGGGAGCTGTTTTTT
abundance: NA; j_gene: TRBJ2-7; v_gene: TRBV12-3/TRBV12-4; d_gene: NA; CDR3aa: CASSFVYCEQYF; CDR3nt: TGTGCCAGCAGTTTTGTTTACTGCGAGCAGTACTTC
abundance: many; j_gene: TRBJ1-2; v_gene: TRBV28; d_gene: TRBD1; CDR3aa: CASSFSAGQGSGYTF; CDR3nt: TGTGCCAGCAGTTTCAGCGCGGGACAGGGGTCTGGCTACACCTTC
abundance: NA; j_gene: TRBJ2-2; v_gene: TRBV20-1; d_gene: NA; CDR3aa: CSARARGNTGELFF; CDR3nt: TGCAGTGCTAGGGCCAGGGGGAACACCGGGGAGCTGTTTTTT
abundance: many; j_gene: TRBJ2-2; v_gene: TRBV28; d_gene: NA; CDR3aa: CASSPPAGGELFF; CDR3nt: TGTGCCAGCAGCCCCCCGGCGGGCGGGGAGCTGTTTTTT
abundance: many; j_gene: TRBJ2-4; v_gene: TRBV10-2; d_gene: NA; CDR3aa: CASSELGDQGNIQYF; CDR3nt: TGCGCCAGCAGTGAGTTGGGCGACCAAGGAAACATTCAGTACTTC
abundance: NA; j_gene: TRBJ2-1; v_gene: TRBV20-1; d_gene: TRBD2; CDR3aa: CSASRGGSSYNEQFF; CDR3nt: TGCAGTGCTAGTCGCGGGGGGAGCTCCTACAATGAGCAGTTCTTC
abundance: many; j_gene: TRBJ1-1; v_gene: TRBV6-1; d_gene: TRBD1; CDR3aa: CASSTNRDRANTEAFF; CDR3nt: TGTGCCAGCAGTACCAACCGGGACAGAGCGAACACTGAAGCTTTCTTT
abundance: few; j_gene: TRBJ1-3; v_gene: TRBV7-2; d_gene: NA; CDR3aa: CASSSRTRTGNTIYF; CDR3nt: TGTGCCAGCAGCTCCAGGACACGCACTGGAAACACCATATATTTT
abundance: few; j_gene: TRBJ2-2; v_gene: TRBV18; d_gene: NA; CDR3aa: CASSPIDGGELFF; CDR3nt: TGTGCCAGCTCACCCATTGATGGCGGGGAGCTGTTTTTT
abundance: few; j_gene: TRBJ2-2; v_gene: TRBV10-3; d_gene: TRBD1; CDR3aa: CAIRRTGTGELFF; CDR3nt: TGTGCCATCAGACGGACAGGGACCGGGGAGCTGTTTTTT
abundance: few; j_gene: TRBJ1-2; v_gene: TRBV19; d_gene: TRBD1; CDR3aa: CASSTIEDRAVYGYTF; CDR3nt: TGTGCCAGTAGTACAATCGAGGACAGGGCCGTCTATGGCTACACCTTC
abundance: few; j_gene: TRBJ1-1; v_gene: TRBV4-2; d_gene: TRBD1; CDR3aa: CASSQEGRGLTEAFF; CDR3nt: TGTGCCAGCAGCCAAGAGGGCAGGGGGCTCACTGAAGCTTTCTTT
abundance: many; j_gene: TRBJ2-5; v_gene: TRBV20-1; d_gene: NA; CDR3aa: CSAQRIGMVKETQYF; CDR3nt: TGCAGTGCCCAAAGGATAGGGATGGTAAAAGAGACCCAGTACTTC
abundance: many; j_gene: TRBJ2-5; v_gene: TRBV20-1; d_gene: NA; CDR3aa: CSAPTRRLQETQYF; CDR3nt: TGCAGTGCTCCAACCCGACGACTACAAGAGACCCAGTACTTC
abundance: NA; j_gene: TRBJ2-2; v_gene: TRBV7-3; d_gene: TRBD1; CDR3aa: CASSLYPQGATTGELFF; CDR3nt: TGTGCCAGCAGCTTATACCCACAGGGGGCGACCACCGGGGAGCTGTTTTTT
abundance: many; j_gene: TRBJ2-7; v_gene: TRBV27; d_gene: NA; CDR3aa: CASSEVGYEQYF; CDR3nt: TGTGCCAGCAGTGAAGTAGGCTACGAGCAGTACTTC
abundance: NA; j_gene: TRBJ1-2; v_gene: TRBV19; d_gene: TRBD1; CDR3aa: CASSTQGTGDYGYTF; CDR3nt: TGTGCCAGTAGTACACAGGGGACGGGTGACTATGGCTACACCTTC
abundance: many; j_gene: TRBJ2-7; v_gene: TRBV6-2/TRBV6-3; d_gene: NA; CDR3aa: CASSYSSGGSHEQYF; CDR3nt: TGTGCCAGCAGTTACTCGAGTGGAGGATCGCACGAGCAGTACTTC
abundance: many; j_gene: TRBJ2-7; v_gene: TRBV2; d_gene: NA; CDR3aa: CASSDPRQHYEQYF; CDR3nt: TGTGCCAGCAGTGATCCGAGACAGCACTACGAGCAGTACTTC
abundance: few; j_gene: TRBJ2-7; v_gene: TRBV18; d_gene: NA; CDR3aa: CASSPPTKDEQYF; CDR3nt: TGTGCCAGCTCACCACCAACGAAGGACGAGCAGTACTTC
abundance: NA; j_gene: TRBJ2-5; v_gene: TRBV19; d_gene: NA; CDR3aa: CATHGSSAKETQYF; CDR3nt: TGTGCCACCCACGGGAGCTCCGCCAAAGAGACCCAGTACTTC
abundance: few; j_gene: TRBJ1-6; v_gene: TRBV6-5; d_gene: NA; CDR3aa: CASSYSGRTLHF; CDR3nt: TGTGCCAGCAGTTACTCAGGCAGGACCCTCCACTTT
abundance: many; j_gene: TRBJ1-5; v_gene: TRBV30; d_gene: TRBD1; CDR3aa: CAWSVGTGVFNQPQHF; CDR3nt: TGTGCCTGGAGTGTGGGGACAGGGGTATTTAATCAGCCCCAGCATTTT
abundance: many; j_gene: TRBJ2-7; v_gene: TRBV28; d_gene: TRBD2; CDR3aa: CASSAGLAGSYEQYF; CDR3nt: TGTGCCAGCAGTGCCGGACTAGCGGGTTCCTACGAGCAGTACTTC
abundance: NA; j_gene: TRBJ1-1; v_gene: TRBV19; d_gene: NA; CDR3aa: CASSIGWNTGAFF; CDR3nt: TGTGCCAGTAGTATCGGGTGGAACACTGGAGCTTTCTTT
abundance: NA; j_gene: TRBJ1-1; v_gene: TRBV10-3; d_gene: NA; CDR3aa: CATRTGAATDSAFF; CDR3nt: TGTGCCACCAGAACCGGGGCAGCGACGGATTCGGCTTTCTTT
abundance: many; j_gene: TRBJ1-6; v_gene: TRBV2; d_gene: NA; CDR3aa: CASRSPEDSPLHF; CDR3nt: TGTGCCAGCAGATCCCCGGAGGATTCACCCCTCCACTTT
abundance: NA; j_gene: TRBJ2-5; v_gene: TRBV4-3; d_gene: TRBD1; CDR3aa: CASSPGTGLWETQYF; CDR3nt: TGCGCCAGCAGCCCCGGGACAGGTTTGTGGGAGACCCAGTACTTC
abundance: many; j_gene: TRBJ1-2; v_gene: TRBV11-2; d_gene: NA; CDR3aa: CASSFGGGAYGYTF; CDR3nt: TGTGCCAGCAGCTTCGGCGGAGGGGCCTATGGCTACACCTTC
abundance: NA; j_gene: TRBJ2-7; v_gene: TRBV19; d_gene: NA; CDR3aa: CASRLIAASSYEQYF; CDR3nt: TGTGCCAGTAGGCTAATAGCGGCGAGCTCCTACGAGCAGTACTTC
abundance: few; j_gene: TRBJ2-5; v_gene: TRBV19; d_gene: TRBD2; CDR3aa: CATEGSGSSIETQYF; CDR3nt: TGTGCCACCGAAGGGAGCGGGAGTAGTATTGAGACCCAGTACTTC
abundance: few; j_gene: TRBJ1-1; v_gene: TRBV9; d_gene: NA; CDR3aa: CASGKISLLNTEAFF; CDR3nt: TGTGCCAGCGGGAAGATTTCGCTGCTGAACACTGAAGCTTTCTTT
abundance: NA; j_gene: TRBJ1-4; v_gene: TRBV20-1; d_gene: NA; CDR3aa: CSAIRATTGEKLFF; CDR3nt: TGCAGTGCTATCAGGGCAACAACTGGTGAAAAACTGTTTTTT
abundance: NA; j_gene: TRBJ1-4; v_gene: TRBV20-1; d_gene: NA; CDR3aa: CSAPDVDEKLFF; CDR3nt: TGCAGTGCCCCGGACGTAGATGAAAAACTGTTTTTT
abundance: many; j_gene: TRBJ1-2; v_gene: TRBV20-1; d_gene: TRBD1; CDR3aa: CSAAPTGGEGYTF; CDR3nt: TGCAGTGCCGCCCCAACAGGGGGTGAAGGCTACACCTTC
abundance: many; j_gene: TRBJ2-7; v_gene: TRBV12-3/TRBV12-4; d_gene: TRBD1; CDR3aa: CASSPQGAVYEQYF; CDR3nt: TGTGCCAGCAGCCCCCAGGGGGCTGTCTACGAGCAGTACTTC
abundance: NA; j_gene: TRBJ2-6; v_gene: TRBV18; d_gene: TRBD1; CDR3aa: CASSVGTGGFSGANVLTF; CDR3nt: TGTGCCAGCTCAGTTGGGACAGGGGGCTTCTCTGGGGCCAACGTCCTGACTTTC
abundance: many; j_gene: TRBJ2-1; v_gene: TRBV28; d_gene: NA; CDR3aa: CASSLRSPGNNEQFF; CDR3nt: TGTGCCAGCAGTCTCAGATCCCCCGGGAACAATGAGCAGTTCTTC
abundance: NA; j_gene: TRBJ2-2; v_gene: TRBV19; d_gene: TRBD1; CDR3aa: CASSVGQAPNTGELFF; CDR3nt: TGTGCCAGTAGTGTCGGACAGGCTCCGAACACCGGGGAGCTGTTTTTT
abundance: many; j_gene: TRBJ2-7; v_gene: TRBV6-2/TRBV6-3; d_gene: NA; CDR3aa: CASSKENYEQYF; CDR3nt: TGTGCCAGCAGTAAGGAGAACTACGAGCAGTACTTC
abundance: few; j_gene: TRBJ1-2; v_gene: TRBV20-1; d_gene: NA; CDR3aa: CSARDNWGAHYGYTF; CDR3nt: TGCAGTGCTAGGGACAACTGGGGGGCGCATTACGGCTACACCTTC
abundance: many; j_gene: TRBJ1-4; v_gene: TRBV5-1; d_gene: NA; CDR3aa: CASSSSDSLGEKLFF; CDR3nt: TGCGCCAGCAGCTCATCGGACAGTCTGGGGGAAAAACTGTTTTTT
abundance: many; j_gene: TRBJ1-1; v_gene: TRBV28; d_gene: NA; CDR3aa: CASSLSGGTEAFF; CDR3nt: TGTGCCAGCAGTTTATCTGGGGGAACTGAAGCTTTCTTT
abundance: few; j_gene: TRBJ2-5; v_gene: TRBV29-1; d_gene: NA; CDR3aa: CSVEEDPSVAQYF; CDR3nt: TGCAGCGTTGAGGAGGACCCCTCGGTGGCCCAGTACTTC
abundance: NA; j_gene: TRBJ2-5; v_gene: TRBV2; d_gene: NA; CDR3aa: CASIARGLNRNQETQYF; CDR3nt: TGTGCCAGCATAGCCCGGGGACTCAATCGGAACCAAGAGACCCAGTACTTC
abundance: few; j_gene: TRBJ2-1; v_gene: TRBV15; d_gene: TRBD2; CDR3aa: CAVDRAGGPVNEQFF; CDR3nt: TGTGCCGTGGACAGAGCGGGAGGGCCGGTCAATGAGCAGTTCTTC